This is a list of T cell receptor beta chains from one sample in a study of blood T cell repertoires in COVID-19. The method was immunoSEQ multiplex PCR; TCRdb's version includes in-frame clones alone and lacks a portion of them. This sample has under 200,000 clones, with approximately 89% found just once. What was sequenced was PBMCs or T cells enriched from blood (not recorded which). The receptor set was obtained from a young woman who had recovered from COVID-19. Both conserved end residues are part of each CDR3. Fields, in order: clone size, V gene, D gene, J gene, CDR3 DNA, CDR3 protein. A D gene is named only where the DNA matches it firmly. Part of the rows lack a size; the others show once, few, many or a class for expanded clones.

clone_size: -
v_call: TRBV9
d_call: -
j_call: TRBJ2-3
cdr3_nt: TGTGCCAGCAGCGTAGTCCAGAGCACAGATACGCAGTATTTT
cdr3_aa: CASSVVQSTDTQYF

clone_size: -
v_call: TRBV27
d_call: TRBD2
j_call: TRBJ2-1
cdr3_nt: TGTGCCAGCAGTTTAGCGGGAGTGGGCAATGAGCAGTTCTTC
cdr3_aa: CASSLAGVGNEQFF

clone_size: -
v_call: TRBV18
d_call: TRBD2
j_call: TRBJ2-4
cdr3_nt: TGTGCCAGCTCCCCACCGGGACTAGCGGGGGGAAACATTCAGTACTTC
cdr3_aa: CASSPPGLAGGNIQYF

clone_size: -
v_call: TRBV7-8
d_call: TRBD1
j_call: TRBJ2-7
cdr3_nt: TGTGCCAGCAGCGTACAGGGGAGAGCTTACGAGCAGTACTTC
cdr3_aa: CASSVQGRAYEQYF

clone_size: -
v_call: TRBV29-1
d_call: TRBD2
j_call: TRBJ2-3
cdr3_nt: TGCAGCGTTGCCGGCCGGGGGGACACAGATACGCAGTATTTT
cdr3_aa: CSVAGRGDTDTQYF

clone_size: -
v_call: TRBV19
d_call: -
j_call: TRBJ2-5
cdr3_nt: TGTGCCAGTAGTAGTTCACAGGGTCAGGAGACCCAGTACTTC
cdr3_aa: CASSSSQGQETQYF

clone_size: -
v_call: TRBV3-1/TRBV3-2
d_call: TRBD2
j_call: TRBJ2-1
cdr3_nt: TGTGCCAGCAGCCACCGCGGGAGACGGAATGAGCAGTTCTTC
cdr3_aa: CASSHRGRRNEQFF

clone_size: -
v_call: TRBV10-3
d_call: -
j_call: TRBJ1-2
cdr3_nt: TGTGCCATCAGTGAGTCGGCAGGGGACTATGGCTACACCTTC
cdr3_aa: CAISESAGDYGYTF

clone_size: once
v_call: TRBV11-2
d_call: -
j_call: TRBJ2-1
cdr3_nt: TGTGCCAGCAGCTCGGCGTTCCGCGGACAGTACAATGAGCAGTTCTTC
cdr3_aa: CASSSAFRGQYNEQFF

clone_size: -
v_call: TRBV12-3/TRBV12-4
d_call: -
j_call: TRBJ1-1
cdr3_nt: TGTGCCAGCAGCCTGAACAGGGTTGAAGCTTTCTTT
cdr3_aa: CASSLNRVEAFF

clone_size: -
v_call: TRBV2
d_call: -
j_call: TRBJ2-7
cdr3_nt: TGTGCCAGCGGGACAGCGGGTCGACACTCCTACGAGCAGTACTTC
cdr3_aa: CASGTAGRHSYEQYF

clone_size: -
v_call: TRBV6-6
d_call: TRBD1
j_call: TRBJ1-1
cdr3_nt: TGTGCCAGCAGTTATTCGGACAGGGGCACTGAAGCTTTCTTT
cdr3_aa: CASSYSDRGTEAFF

clone_size: -
v_call: TRBV2
d_call: -
j_call: TRBJ2-3
cdr3_nt: TGTGCCAGCAGTGACGGGGACATGCTATACACAGATACGCAGTATTTT
cdr3_aa: CASSDGDMLYTDTQYF

clone_size: -
v_call: TRBV24-1
d_call: -
j_call: TRBJ2-1
cdr3_nt: TGTGCAACCAGGAGGAGCGGGTCTAATGAGCAGTTCTTC
cdr3_aa: CATRRSGSNEQFF

clone_size: few
v_call: TRBV6-4
d_call: TRBD2
j_call: TRBJ2-6
cdr3_nt: TGTGCCAGCAGTGGGACTAGCGGGGCTGGGGCCAACGTCCTGACTTTC
cdr3_aa: CASSGTSGAGANVLTF

clone_size: -
v_call: TRBV6-5
d_call: TRBD1
j_call: TRBJ2-1
cdr3_nt: TGTGCGGCGTGGGGGGACAGGGCTGACGAGCAGTTCTTC
cdr3_aa: CAAWGDRADEQFF

clone_size: -
v_call: TRBV18
d_call: TRBD1
j_call: TRBJ1-4
cdr3_nt: TGTGCCAGCTCACCGTCTCCGGGACAGGAGGGCAATGAAAAACTGTTTTTT
cdr3_aa: CASSPSPGQEGNEKLFF

clone_size: -
v_call: TRBV3-1/TRBV3-2
d_call: -
j_call: TRBJ2-1
cdr3_nt: TGTGCCAGCAGCCAAGATCCCGTGGCGGGGGCGCACAATGAGCAGTTCTTC
cdr3_aa: CASSQDPVAGAHNEQFF